The 8 T cell receptor beta chains below all came from one sample that was sequenced in a study of blood T cell repertoires in COVID-19 (dated by TCRdb to about 2020). The method was the immunoSEQ multiplex PCR assay. TCRdb retrieved this table from immuneACCESS and kept in-frame rearrangements only. Not all clones are present; in checked studies, unresolved V genes account for under half, and no reason is known for the remainder. A total of about 50,000 clones appear in this sample, 80% to 90% of them only once. Of the sample, 6.5% is held by the ten largest clones. Sequenced input: peripheral blood. Receptors originate from a man aged 45-60 years with active COVID-19.

The J gene is TRBJ1-1, the V gene TRBV12-3 or TRBV12-4; D unresolved. The CDR3 spans 12 residues. Trimming shortened V by 6 bases and J by 0 bases, and 5 bases separated the two germline ends. CDR3 protein: CASSLLNTEAFF. CDR3 nucleotides: TGTGCCAGCAGCCTCTTGAACACTGAAGCTTTCTTT.

The chain couples TRBV5-1 to TRBJ1-4; D remains unclear. This CDR3 comprises 15 residues. Germline V lookup: CDR1 SGHRS, CDR2 YFSETQ. V lost 4 bases and J 8 bases, leaving 18 bases between the germline ends. The CDR3 DNA reads as TGCGCCAGCAGCGAGGGAGGAGCGCCGGGAGAAAAACTGTTTTTT. The encoded protein is CASSEGGAPGEKLFF.

This clone appeared a single time. The chain has TRBV9 and TRBJ2-1; 7 bases align to TRBD2. The CDR3 runs 14 residues. The trim removed 0 bases at V and 6 bases at J, leaving 3 bases unmatched. Germline loops: CDR1 SGDLS, CDR2 YYNGEE. The chain's CDR3 is CASSVGGGTNEQFF. CDR3 in DNA: TGTGCCAGCAGCGTAGGCGGGGGAACCAATGAGCAGTTCTTC.

This clone was counted between two and nine times. The genes are TRBV19 and TRBJ1-5; maybe TRBD1 (5 bases). This CDR3 has 15 amino acids. Germline loops: CDR1 LNHDA, CDR2 SQIVND (reference sequence). V gave up 3 bases and J gave up 9 bases, with 18 bases separating them. The CDR3 nucleotides read TGTGCCAGTAGTATGGTTGGGGGGTTGCTTTGGCCCCAGCATTTT. Residues: CASSMVGGLLWPQHF.

The chain recombines TRBV6-1 with TRBJ1-5, with D perhaps TRBD1 (5 bases). Germline V gene lookup returns CDR1 MNHNS and CDR2 SASEGT. The V end was cut by 1 base, the J end by 6 bases, with 16 bases between. CDR3 length: 16 residues. The CDR3 sequence is CASSEEGGAGGQPQHF. The CDR3 DNA follows: TGTGCCAGCAGTGAAGAAGGAGGGGCTGGCGGTCAGCCCCAGCATTTT.

The chain combines TRBV2 with TRBJ1-5; D unclear. The CDR3 length is 14 residues. Germline V CDR1 and CDR2: SNHLY, FYNNEI. The V gene lost 5 bases and the J gene lost 5 bases, with 13 bases spanning the gap. The CDR3 here is CASSSDGSDQPQHF. As DNA, the CDR3 is TGTGCCAGCAGTTCAGACGGGAGCGATCAGCCCCAGCATTTT.

In this sample, this clone turned up once. The rearrangement uses TRBV10-3 and TRBJ1-2; D unresolved. Trimming removed 11 bases at V and 3 bases at J, with 22 bases between. Germline CDR1 ENHRY, CDR2 SYGVKD. The CDR3 runs to 15 residues. DNA for the CDR3: TGTGCCGTCCGAAGAAACATAGCGGGTGACTATGGCTACACCTTC. Translation: CAVRRNIAGDYGYTF.

The chain combines TRBV28 with TRBJ2-7; perhaps TRBD1 as D (5 bases). CDR3 length equals 14 residues. Germline CDR1 MDHEN, CDR2 SYDVKM. V was clipped by 3 bases and J by 2 bases, with 11 bases between them. CDR3 amino acids: CASSFPGMAYEQYF. For the CDR3, the DNA is TGTGCCAGCAGTTTCCCAGGGATGGCCTACGAGCAGTACTTC. Combining the CDR3 with reference TRBV28 and TRBJ2-7 gives the whole variable domain DVKVTQSSRYLVKRTGEKVFLECVQDMDHENMFWYRQDPGLGLRLIYFSYDVKMKEKGDIPEGYSVSREKKERFSLILESASTNQTSMYLCASSFPGMAYEQYFGPGTRLTVT.